Described below is a single T cell receptor (beta chain) sequence and its context. After removal of 3 bases from V and 9 bases from J, the junction contained 18 bases not matched to a gene. Looked up from germline, CDR1 is KGHDR and CDR2 is SFDVKD. The CDR3 contains 18 residues. The sample comes from a study of Graves' ophthalmopathy and Graves' hyperthyroidism. As for the study in general: At initial diagnosis, peripheral blood was obtained, and this preceded any treatment.

RNA transcripts yielded amplified TCR beta CDR3 regions. RT-PCR with HTBI primers came first, then second-round multiplex PCR. Each CDR3 protein is one row after TCRdb ran MiXCR on the multiplex PCR reads. The sample carries a few hundred thousand distinct CDR3 sequences, approximately 17% recorded once. Stable hyperthyroidism meant no progression to ophthalmopathy within 18 months of follow-up. This clonotype was obtained from an adult woman with stable Graves' hyperthyroidism. This chain joins TRBV24-1 and TRBJ2-1; 8 positions agree with TRBD2. Sequenced sample: peripheral blood. In nucleotides, the CDR3 is TGTGCCACCAGTGATCCCCGCCGGGGGGGCTTGGACAATGGTGAGCAGTTCTTC. Its translation is CATSDPRRGGLDNGEQFF.